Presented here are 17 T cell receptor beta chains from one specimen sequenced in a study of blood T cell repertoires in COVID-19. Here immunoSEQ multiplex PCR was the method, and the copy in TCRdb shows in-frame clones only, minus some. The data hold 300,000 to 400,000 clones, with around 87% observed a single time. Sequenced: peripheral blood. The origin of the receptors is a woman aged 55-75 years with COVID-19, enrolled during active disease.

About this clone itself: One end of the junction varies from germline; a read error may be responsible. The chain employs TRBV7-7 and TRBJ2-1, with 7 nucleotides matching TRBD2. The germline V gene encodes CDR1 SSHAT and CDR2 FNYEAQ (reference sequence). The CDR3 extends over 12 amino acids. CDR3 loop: CASSSGGNEQFF. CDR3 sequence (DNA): TGTGCTAGCAGCTCGGGGGGCAATGAGCAGTTCTTC.

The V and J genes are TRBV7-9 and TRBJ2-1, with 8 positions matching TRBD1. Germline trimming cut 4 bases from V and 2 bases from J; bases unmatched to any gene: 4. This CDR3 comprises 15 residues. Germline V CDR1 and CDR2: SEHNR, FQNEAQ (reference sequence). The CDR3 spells CASSSPGQAYNEQFF. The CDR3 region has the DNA TGTGCCAGCAGCTCCCCGGGACAGGCCTACAATGAGCAGTTCTTC.

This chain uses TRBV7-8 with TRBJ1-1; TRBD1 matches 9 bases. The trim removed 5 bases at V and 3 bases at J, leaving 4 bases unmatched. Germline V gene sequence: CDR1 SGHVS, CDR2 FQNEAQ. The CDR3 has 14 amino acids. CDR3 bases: TGTGCCAGCAGCCGCGGGACAGGGCACACTGAAGCTTTCTTT. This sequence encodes CASSRGTGHTEAFF.

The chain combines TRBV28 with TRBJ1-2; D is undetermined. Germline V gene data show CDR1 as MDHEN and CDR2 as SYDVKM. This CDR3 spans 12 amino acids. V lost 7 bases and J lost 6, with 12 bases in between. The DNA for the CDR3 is TGTGCCAGCATGGTCAGTCTCAATGGCTACACCTTC. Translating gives CASMVSLNGYTF.

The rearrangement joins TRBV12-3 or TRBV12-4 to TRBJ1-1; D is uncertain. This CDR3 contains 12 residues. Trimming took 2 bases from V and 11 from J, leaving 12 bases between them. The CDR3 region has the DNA TGTGCCAGCAGTTTAAGCGCCGCGGGGGCTTTCTTT. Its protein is CASSLSAAGAFF.

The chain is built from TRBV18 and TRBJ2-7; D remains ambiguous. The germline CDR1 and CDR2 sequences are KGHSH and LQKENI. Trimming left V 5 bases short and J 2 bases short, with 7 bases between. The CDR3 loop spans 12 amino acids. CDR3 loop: CASSTETYEQYF. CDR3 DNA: TGTGCCAGCTCAACCGAGACCTACGAGCAGTACTTC.

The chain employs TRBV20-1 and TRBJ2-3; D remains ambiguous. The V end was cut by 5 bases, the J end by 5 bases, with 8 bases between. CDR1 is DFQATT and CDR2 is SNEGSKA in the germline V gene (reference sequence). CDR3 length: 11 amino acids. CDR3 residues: CSALPGDTQYF. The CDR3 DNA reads TGCAGTGCTTTGCCCGGAGATACGCAGTATTTT.

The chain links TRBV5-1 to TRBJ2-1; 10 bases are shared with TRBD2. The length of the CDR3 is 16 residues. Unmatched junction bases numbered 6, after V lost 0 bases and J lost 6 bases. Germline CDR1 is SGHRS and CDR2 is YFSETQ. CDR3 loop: CASSLAPSGGLNEQFF. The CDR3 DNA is TGCGCCAGCAGCTTGGCCCCTAGCGGGGGTCTCAATGAGCAGTTCTTC.

CDR3 in amino acids: CASSLGDDRGARGYTF. The DNA for the CDR3 is TGTGCCAGCAGCTTAGGAGACGACCGGGGGGCACGCGGCTACACCTTC. The chain employs TRBV5-8 and TRBJ1-2; D possibly corresponds to TRBD1 (6 bases). The CDR3 loop spans 16 amino acids. V lost 2 bases to trimming and J lost 8 bases, with 22 bases between them. Germline CDR1 reads SGHTS; CDR2 reads YDEGEE.

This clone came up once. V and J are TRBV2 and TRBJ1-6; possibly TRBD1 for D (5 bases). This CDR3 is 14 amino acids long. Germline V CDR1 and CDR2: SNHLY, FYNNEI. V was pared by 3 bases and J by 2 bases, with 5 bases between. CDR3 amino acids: CASSDRAYNSPLHF. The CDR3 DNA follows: TGTGCCAGCAGTGACAGGGCCTATAATTCACCCCTCCACTTT.

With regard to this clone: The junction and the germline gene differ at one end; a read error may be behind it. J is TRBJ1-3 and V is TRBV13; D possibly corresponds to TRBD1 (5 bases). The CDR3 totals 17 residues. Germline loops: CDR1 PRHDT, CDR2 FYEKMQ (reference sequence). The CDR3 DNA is TGTGCCAGCAGCGGCCGTTCGGGGCGGGAATCTGCAAACACCATATATTTT. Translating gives CASSGRSGRESANTIYF.

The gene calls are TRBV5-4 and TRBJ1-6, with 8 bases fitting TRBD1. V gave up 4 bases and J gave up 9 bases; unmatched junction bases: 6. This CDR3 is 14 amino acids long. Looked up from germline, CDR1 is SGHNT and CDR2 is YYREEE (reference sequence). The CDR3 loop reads CASSTPQGGSPLHF. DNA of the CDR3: TGTGCCAGCAGCACCCCACAGGGGGGTTCACCCCTCCACTTT.

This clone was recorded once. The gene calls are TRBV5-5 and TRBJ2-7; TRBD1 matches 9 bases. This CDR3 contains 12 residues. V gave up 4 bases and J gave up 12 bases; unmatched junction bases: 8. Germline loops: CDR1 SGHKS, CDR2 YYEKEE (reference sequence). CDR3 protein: CASSSGTGSLYF. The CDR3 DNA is TGTGCCAGCAGCAGCGGGACAGGGTCATTGTACTTC.

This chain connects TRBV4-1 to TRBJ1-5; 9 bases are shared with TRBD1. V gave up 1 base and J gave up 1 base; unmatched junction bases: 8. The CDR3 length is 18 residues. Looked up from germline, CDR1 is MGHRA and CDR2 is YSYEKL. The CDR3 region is CASSQALGQGVSNQPQHF. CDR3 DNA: TGCGCCAGCAGCCAAGCTTTGGGACAGGGAGTAAGCAATCAGCCCCAGCATTTT.

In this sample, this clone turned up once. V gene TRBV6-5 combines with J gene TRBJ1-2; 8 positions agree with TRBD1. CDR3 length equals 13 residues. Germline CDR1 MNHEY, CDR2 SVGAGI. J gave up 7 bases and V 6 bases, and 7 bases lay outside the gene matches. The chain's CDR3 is CASSGQGTGGYTF. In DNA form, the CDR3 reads TGTGCCAGCAGCGGACAGGGTACTGGTGGCTACACCTTC.

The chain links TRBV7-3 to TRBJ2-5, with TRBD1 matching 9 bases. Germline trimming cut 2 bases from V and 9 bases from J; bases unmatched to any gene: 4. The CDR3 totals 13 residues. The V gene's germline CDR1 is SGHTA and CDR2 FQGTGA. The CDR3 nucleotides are TGTGCCAGCAGCTTAGGACAGGGGACTTCCCAGTACTTC. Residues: CASSLGQGTSQYF. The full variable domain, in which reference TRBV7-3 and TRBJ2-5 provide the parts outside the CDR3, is GAGVSQTPSNKVTEKGKYVELRCDPISGHTALYWYRQSLGQGPEFLIYFQGTGAADDSGLPNDRFFAVRPEGSVSTLKIQRTERGDSAVYLCASSLGQGTSQYFGPGTRLLVL.

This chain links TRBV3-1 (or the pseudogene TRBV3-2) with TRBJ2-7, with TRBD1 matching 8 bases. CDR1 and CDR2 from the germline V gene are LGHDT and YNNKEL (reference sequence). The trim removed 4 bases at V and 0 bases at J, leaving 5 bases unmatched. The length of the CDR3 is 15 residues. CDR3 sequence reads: CASSPGQVGSYEQYF. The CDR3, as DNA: TGTGCCAGCAGCCCGGGACAGGTGGGCTCCTACGAGCAGTACTTC.